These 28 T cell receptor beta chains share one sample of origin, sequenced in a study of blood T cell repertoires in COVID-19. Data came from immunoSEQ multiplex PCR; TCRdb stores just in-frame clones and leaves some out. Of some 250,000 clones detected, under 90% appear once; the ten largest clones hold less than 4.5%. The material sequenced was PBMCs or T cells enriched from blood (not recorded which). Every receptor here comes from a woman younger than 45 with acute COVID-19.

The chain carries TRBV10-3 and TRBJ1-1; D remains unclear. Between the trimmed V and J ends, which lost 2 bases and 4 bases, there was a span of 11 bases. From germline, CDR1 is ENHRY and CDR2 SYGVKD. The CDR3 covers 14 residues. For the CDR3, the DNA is TGTGCCATCAGTGAGGACACGGATATCACTGAAGCTTTCTTT. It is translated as CAISEDTDITEAFF.

The CDR3 protein is CASSETVSYNEQFF. The CDR3 nucleotides are TGTGCCAGCAGTGAAACTGTTTCCTACAATGAGCAGTTCTTC. The V and J genes are TRBV2 and TRBJ2-1; no reliable D call. The CDR3 sequence is 14 residues long. CDR1 and CDR2 (germline): SNHLY, FYNNEI. V was cut by 2 bases and J by 1 base, with 6 bases left in between.

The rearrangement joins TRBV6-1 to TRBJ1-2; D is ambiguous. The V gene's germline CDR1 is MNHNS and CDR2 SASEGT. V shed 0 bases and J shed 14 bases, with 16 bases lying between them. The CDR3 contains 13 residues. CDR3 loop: CASSEAPQRGRTF. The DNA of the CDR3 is TGTGCCAGCAGTGAAGCGCCCCAACGTGGCCGTACCTTC.

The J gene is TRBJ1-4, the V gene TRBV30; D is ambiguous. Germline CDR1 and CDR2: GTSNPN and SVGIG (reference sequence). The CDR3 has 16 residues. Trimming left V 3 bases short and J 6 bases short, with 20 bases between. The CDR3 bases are TGTGCCTGGAGCTCGAAGAAACCGGGAAGTTATGAAAAACTGTTTTTT. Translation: CAWSSKKPGSYEKLFF. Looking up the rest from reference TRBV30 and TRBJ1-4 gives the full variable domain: SQTIHQWPATLVQPVGSPLSLECTVEGTSNPNLYWYRQAAGRGLQLLFYSVGIGQISSEVPQNLSASRPQDRQFILSSKKLLLSDSGFYLCAWSSKKPGSYEKLFFGSGTQLSVL.

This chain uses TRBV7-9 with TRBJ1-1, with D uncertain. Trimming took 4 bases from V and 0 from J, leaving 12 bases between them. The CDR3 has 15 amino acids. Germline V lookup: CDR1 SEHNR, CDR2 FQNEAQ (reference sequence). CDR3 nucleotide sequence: TGTGCCAGCAGCTCTGACCCGGGTATGAACACTGAAGCTTTCTTT. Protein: CASSSDPGMNTEAFF.

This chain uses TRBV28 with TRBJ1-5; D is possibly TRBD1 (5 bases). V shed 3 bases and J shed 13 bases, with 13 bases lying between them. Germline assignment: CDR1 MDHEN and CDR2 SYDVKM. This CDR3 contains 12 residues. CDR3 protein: CASSLGRTPQHF. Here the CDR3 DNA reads TGTGCCAGCAGTTTGGGGCGGACCCCTCAGCATTTT.

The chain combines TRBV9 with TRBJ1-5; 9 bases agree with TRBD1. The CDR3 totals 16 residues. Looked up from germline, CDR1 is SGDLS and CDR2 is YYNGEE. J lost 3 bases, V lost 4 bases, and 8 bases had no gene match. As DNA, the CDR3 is TGTGCCAGCAGCCCTACCGGGACAGGGCCCAATCAGCCCCAGCATTTT. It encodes CASSPTGTGPNQPQHF.

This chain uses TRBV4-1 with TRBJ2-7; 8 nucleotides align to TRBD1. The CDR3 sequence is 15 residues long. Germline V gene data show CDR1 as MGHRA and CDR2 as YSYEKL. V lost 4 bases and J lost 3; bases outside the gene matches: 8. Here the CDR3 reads CASSLGQGLDYEQYF. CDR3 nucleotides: TGCGCCAGCAGCCTTGGACAGGGCCTCGACTACGAGCAGTACTTC.

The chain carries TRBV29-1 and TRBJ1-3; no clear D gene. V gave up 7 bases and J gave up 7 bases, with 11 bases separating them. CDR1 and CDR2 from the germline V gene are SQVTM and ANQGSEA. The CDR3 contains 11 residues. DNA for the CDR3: TGCAGCGCTCACGGTTTTAACACCATATATTTT. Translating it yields CSAHGFNTIYF.

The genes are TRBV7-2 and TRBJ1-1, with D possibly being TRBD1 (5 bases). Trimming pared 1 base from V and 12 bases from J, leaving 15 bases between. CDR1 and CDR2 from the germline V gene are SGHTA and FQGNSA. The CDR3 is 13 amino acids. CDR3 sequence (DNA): TGTGCCAGCAGCTTAGTAAAGCTTGGGGCGCCTTTCTTT. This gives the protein CASSLVKLGAPFF.

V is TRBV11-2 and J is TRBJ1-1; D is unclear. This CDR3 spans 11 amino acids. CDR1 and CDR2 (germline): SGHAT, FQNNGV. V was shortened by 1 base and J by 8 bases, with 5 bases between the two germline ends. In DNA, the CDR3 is TGTGCCAGCAGCTTAGCTTTAGAAGCTTTCTTT. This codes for CASSLALEAFF.

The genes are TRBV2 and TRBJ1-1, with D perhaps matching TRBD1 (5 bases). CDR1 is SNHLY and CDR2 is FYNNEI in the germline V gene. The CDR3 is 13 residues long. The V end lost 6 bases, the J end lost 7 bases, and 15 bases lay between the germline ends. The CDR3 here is CASRGPGEGEAFF. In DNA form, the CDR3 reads TGTGCCAGCAGGGGCCCGGGGGAGGGTGAAGCTTTCTTT.

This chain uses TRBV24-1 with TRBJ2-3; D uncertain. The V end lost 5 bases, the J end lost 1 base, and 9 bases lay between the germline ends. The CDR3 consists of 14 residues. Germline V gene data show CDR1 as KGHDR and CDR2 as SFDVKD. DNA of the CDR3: TGTGCCACCAGTGGTCGGGTTCGCACAGATACGCAGTATTTT. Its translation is CATSGRVRTDTQYF.

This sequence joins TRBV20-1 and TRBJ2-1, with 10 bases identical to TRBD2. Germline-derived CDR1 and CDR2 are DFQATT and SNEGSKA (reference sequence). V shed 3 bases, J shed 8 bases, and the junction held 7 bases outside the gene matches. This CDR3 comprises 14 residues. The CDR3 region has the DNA TGCAGTGCTAGTCCCAGCGGGGGGGCCTATGAGCAGTTCTTC. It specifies CSASPSGGAYEQFF.

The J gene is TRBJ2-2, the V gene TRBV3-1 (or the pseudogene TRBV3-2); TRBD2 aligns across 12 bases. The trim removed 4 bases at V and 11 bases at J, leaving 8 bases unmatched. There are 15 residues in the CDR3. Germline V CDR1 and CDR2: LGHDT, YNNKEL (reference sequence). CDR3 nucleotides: TGTGCCAGCAGCCGGAGGACTAGCGGGGTTAACGAGCTGTTTTTT. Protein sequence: CASSRRTSGVNELFF.

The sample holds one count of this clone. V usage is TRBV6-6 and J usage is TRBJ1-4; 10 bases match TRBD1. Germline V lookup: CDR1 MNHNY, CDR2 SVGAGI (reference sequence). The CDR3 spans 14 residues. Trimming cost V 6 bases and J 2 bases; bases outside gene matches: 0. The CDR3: CASRGQGTNEKLFF. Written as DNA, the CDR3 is TGTGCCAGCAGGGGACAGGGGACTAATGAAAAACTGTTTTTT.

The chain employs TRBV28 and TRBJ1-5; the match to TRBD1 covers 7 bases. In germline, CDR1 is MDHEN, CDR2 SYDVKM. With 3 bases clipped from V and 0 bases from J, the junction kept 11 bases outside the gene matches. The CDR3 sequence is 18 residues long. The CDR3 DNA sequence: TGTGCCAGCAGTTTCCCCGGACAGGCAACCTTTAGCAATCAGCCCCAGCATTTT. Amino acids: CASSFPGQATFSNQPQHF.

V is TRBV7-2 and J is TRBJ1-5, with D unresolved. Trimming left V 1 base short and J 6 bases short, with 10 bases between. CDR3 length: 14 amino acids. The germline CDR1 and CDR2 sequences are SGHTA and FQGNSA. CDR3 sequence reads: CASSLELEFQPQHF. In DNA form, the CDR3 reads TGTGCCAGCAGCTTAGAGTTAGAGTTTCAGCCCCAGCATTTT.

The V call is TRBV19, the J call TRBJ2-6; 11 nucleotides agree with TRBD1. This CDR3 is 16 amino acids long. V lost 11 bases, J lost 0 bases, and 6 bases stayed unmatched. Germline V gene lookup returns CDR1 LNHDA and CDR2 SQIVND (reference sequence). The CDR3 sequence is CAGGTGGHSGANVLTF. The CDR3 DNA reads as TGTGCCGGGGGGACAGGGGGGCACTCTGGGGCCAACGTCCTGACTTTC.

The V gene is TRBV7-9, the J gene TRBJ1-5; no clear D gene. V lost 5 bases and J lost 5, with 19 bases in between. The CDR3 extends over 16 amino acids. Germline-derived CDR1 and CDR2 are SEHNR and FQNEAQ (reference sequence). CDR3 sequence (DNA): TGTGCCAGCAGCCTAACGGTGCCGGGTGGGTATCAGCCCCAGCATTTT. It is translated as CASSLTVPGGYQPQHF.

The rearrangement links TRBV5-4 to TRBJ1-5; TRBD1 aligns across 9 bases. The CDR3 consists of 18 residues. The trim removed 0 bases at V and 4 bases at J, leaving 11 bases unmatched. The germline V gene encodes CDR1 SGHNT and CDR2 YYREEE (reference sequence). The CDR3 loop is CASSLVRRDREANQPQHF. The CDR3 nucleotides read TGTGCCAGCAGCTTGGTCCGCCGGGACAGGGAGGCGAATCAGCCCCAGCATTTT.

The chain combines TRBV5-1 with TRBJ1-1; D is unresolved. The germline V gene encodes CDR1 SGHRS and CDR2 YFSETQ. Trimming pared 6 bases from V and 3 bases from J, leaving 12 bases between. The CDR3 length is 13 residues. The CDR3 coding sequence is TGCGCCAGCACCGAGGGCGGTTACACTGAAGCTTTCTTT. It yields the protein CASTEGGYTEAFF.

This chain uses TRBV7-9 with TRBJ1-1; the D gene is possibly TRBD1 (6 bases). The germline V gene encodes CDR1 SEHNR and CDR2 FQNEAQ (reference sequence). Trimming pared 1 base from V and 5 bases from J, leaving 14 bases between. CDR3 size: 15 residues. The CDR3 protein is CASSLGQVAQTEAFF. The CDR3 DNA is TGTGCCAGCAGCTTAGGACAGGTAGCGCAAACTGAAGCTTTCTTT.

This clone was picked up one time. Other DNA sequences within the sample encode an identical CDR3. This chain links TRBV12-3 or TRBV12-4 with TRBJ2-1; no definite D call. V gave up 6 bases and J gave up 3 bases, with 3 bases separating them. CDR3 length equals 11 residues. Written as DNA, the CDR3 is TGTGCCAGCAGCCGCTACAATGAGCAGTTCTTC. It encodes CASSRYNEQFF.

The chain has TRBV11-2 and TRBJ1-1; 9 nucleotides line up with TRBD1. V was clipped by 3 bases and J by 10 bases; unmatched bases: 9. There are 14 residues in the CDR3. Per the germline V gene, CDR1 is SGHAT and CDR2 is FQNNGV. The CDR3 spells CASSLGQGVSTAFF. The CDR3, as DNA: TGTGCCAGCAGCTTGGGACAGGGCGTCAGTACAGCTTTCTTT.

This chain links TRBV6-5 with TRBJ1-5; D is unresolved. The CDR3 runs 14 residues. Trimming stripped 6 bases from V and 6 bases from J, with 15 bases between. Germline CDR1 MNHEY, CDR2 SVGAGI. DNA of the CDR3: TGTGCCAGCAGATCAAAGGGAGGTGGTCAGCCCCAGCATTTT. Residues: CASRSKGGGQPQHF.

The CDR3 bases are TGCGCCAGCAGCCCAGCAGGTTTTTACACTGAAGCTTTCTTT. It yields the protein CASSPAGFYTEAFF. V usage is TRBV4-1 and J usage is TRBJ1-1; D call uncertain. Germline V lookup: CDR1 MGHRA, CDR2 YSYEKL. The V gene lost 4 bases and the J gene lost 3 bases, with 12 bases spanning the gap. CDR3 size: 14 residues.

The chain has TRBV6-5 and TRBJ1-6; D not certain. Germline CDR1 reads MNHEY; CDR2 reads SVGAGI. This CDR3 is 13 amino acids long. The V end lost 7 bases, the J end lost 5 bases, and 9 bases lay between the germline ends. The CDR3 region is CASTNLNNSPLHF. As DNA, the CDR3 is TGTGCCAGCACTAACCTTAATAATTCACCCCTCCACTTT.